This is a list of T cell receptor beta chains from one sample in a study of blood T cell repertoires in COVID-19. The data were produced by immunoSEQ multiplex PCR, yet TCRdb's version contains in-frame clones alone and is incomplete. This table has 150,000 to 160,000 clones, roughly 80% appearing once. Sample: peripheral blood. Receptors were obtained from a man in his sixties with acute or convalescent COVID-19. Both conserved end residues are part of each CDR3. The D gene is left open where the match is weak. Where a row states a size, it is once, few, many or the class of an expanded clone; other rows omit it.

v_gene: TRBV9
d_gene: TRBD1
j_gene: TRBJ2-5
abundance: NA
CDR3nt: TGTGCCAGCAGCGTAGCAGCGGGACAGGGCGGAGAGACCCAGTACTTC
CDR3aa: CASSVAAGQGGETQYF

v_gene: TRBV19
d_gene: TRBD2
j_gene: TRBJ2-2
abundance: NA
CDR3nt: TGTGCCAGTAGTGTCAAGCTCAGGACTAGCGGGACCTTTCACACCGGGGAGCTGTTTTTT
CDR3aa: CASSVKLRTSGTFHTGELFF

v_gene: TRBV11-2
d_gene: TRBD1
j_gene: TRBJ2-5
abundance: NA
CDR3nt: TGTGCCAGCAGCCTAGGGACAGGGAAATGGGAGACCCAGTACTTC
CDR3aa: CASSLGTGKWETQYF

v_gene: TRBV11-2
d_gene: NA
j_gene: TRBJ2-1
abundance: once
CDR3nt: TGTGCCAGCAGTCCGCTCCTATACAATGAGCAGTTCTTC
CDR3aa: CASSPLLYNEQFF

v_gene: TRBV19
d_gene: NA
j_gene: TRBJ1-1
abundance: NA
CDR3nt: TGTGCCAGTAGCGGGGGTATGGCTGAAGCTTTCTTT
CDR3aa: CASSGGMAEAFF

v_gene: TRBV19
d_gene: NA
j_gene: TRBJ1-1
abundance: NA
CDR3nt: TGTGCCAGTAGTGTCCGGGATAGGGTGAACACTGAAGCTTTCTTT
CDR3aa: CASSVRDRVNTEAFF

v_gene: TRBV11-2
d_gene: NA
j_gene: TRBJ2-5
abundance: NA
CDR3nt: TGTGCCAGCAGCTTAGGTGACAGGTGGGCAGAGACCCAGTACTTC
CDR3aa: CASSLGDRWAETQYF

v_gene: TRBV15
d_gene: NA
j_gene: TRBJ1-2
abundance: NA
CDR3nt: TGTGCCACCAGCAGAGATCGGGAGGCTGGGGGCTACACCTTC
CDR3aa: CATSRDREAGGYTF

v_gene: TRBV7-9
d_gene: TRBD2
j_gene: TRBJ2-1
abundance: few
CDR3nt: TGTGCCAGCAGCTTAGCGAGGATAGCGGGAACTGCAAGGGAGCAGTTCTTC
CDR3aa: CASSLARIAGTAREQFF

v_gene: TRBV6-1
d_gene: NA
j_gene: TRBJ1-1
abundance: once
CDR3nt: TGTGCCAGCAGTGTAGGTTCAGGGCAGATGAACGCTGAAGCTTTCTTT
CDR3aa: CASSVGSGQMNAEAFF

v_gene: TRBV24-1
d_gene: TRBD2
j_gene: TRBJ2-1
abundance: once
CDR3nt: TGTGCCACCAGTGACGTAGCGGGAGGGCCGGTAGAAGAGCAGTTCTTC
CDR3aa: CATSDVAGGPVEEQFF

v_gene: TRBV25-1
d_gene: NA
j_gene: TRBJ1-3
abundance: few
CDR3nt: TGTGCCAGCAGTGACTCCTATACCATATATTTT
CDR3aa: CASSDSYTIYF

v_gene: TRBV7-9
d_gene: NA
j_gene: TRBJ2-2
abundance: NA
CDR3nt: TGTGCCAGCAGCTTGAGGGCCGGGGAGCTGTTTTTT
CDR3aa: CASSLRAGELFF

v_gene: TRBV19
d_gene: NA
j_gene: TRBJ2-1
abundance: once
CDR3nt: TGTGCCAGTAGTAGGCTTGGGGGGAGCTCCTACAATGAGCAGTTCTTC
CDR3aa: CASSRLGGSSYNEQFF

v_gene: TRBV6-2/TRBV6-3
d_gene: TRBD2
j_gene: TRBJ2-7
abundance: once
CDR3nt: TGTGCCAGCAGTTACAAGGGAACTAGCGGGAGATTGGAGCAGTACTTC
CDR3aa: CASSYKGTSGRLEQYF

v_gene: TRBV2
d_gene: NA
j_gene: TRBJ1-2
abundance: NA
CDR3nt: TGTGCCAGGTCCGGGACATCCCTCTCGCTGTATGGCTACACCTTC
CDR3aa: CARSGTSLSLYGYTF

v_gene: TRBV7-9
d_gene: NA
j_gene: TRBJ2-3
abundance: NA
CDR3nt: TGTGCCAGCAATTTAGGGGGGGGCACAGATACGCAGTATTTT
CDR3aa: CASNLGGGTDTQYF

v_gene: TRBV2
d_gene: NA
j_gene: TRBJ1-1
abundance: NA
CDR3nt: TGTGCCAGCAGATCCAGCCAACTATCAATGAACACTGAAGCTTTCTTT
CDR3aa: CASRSSQLSMNTEAFF

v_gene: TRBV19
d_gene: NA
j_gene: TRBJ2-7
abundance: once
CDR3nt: TGTGCCAGTAGTATCAGGGGAGGGGAGCAGTACTTC
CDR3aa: CASSIRGGEQYF

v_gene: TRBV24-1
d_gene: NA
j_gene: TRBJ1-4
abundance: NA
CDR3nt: TGTGCCACCAGTGATTTGGCGGCCACAACTAATGAAAAACTGTTTTTT
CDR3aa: CATSDLAATTNEKLFF